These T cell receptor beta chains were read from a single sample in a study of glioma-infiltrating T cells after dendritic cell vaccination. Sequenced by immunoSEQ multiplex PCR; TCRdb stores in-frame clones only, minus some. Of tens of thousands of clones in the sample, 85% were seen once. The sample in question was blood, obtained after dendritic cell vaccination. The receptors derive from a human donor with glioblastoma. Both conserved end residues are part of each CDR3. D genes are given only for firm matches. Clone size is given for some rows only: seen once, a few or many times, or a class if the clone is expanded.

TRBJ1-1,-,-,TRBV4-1,CASSQDISSDPLDFF,TGCGCCAGCAGCCAAGATATCAGCAGCGACCCCCTTGACTTCTTT
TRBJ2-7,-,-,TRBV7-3,CASSLTGGDQYEQYF,TGTGCCAGCAGCTTAACGGGGGGAGACCAATACGAGCAGTACTTC
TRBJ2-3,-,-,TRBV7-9,CASSPPSSTDTQYF,TGTGCCAGCAGCCCCCCTAGTAGCACAGATACGCAGTATTTT
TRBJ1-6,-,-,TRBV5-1,CASRPGDGSSPLHF,TGCGCCAGCAGGCCGGGAGATGGCTCTTCACCCCTCCACTTT
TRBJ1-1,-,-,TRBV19,CASSMRNTEAFF,TGTGCCAGTAGTATGAGGAACACTGAAGCTTTCTTT
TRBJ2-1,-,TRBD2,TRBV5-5,CASSLVASGVNEQFF,TGTGCCAGCAGCTTGGTGGCTAGCGGGGTGAATGAGCAGTTCTTC
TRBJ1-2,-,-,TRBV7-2,CASSQREPFYGYTF,TGTGCCAGCAGCCAACGGGAACCTTTCTATGGCTACACCTTC
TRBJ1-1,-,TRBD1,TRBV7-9,CASSLDRGWTEAFF,TGTGCCAGCAGCTTGGACAGGGGTTGGACTGAAGCTTTCTTT
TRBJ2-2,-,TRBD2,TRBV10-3,CAISGREGISTGELFF,TGTGCCATCTCCGGGCGGGAGGGCATCAGCACCGGGGAGCTGTTTTTT
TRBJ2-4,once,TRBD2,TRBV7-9,CASKDGGSREDIQYF,TGTGCCAGCAAGGATGGAGGGAGCCGGGAGGACATTCAGTACTTC
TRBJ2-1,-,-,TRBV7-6,CASSLGGSVDEQFF,TGTGCCAGCAGCTTAGGAGGTAGCGTGGATGAGCAGTTCTTC
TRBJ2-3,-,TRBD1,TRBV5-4,CASSLRTGTALDTQYF,TGTGCCAGCAGCTTGAGGACCGGGACAGCCCTAGATACGCAGTATTTT
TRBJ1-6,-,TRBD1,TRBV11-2,CASRNVQGVASPLHF,TGTGCCAGCAGAAATGTTCAGGGGGTTGCTTCACCCCTCCACTTT
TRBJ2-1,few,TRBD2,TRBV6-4,CASSKLAGALGEQFF,TGTGCCAGCAGTAAACTAGCGGGGGCCCTCGGGGAGCAGTTCTTC
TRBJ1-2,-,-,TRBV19,CASSIVGNSRYGYTF,TGTGCCAGTAGTATAGTTGGAAACAGTCGGTATGGCTACACCTTC
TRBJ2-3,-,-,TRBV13,CASSLADTSTDTQYF,TGTGCCAGCAGCTTAGCTGACACTAGCACAGATACGCAGTATTTT
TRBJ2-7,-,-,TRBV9,CASSGGAGSYEQYF,TGTGCCAGCAGCGGGGGCGCGGGATCCTACGAGCAGTACTTC
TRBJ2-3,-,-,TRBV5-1,CASSSGGAGATDTQYF,TGCGCCAGCAGCTCGGGAGGTGCGGGGGCCACAGATACGCAGTATTTT
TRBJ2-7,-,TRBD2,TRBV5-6,CASSLWTSGPIYEQYF,TGTGCCAGCAGCTTGTGGACTAGCGGGCCGATCTACGAGCAGTACTTC
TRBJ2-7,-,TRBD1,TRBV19,CASSQDRGEQYF,TGTGCCAGTAGTCAAGACAGGGGCGAGCAGTACTTC
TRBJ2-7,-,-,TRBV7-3,CASSLSSNSYEQYF,TGTGCCAGCAGCTTAAGTTCTAACAGCTACGAGCAGTACTTC
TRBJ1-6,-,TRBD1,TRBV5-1,CASSLGQGNNSPLHF,TGCGCCAGCAGCTTGGGACAGGGAAATAATTCACCCCTCCACTTT
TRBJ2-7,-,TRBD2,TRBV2,CASDGLDNSYEQYF,TGTGCCAGCGACGGACTAGATAACTCCTACGAGCAGTACTTC
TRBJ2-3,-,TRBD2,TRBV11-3,CASSSGLAGAPTDTQYF,TGTGCCAGCAGCTCGGGGCTAGCGGGGGCCCCCACAGATACGCAGTATTTT
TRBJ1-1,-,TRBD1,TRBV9,CASSVGGQENTEAFF,TGTGCCAGCAGCGTCGGGGGACAGGAGAACACTGAAGCTTTCTTT
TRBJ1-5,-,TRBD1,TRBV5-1,CASSLYGTGNNQPQHF,TGCGCCAGCAGCTTATACGGGACAGGGAACAATCAGCCCCAGCATTTT
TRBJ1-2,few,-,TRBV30,CAWRGDSPYGYTF,TGTGCCTGGAGGGGCGACAGCCCCTATGGCTACACCTTC
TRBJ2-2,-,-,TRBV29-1,CSVVNTRNTGELFF,TGCAGCGTTGTTAACACTAGGAACACCGGGGAGCTGTTTTTT
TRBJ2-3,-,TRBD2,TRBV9,CASSRDLAGGPGDTQYF,TGTGCCAGCAGCCGAGACCTAGCGGGGGGGCCAGGAGATACGCAGTATTTT
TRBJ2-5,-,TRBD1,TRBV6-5,CASKLDRGWETQYF,TGTGCCAGCAAACTGGACAGGGGCTGGGAGACCCAGTACTTC
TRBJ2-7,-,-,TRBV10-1,CASSDPTDWADEQYF,TGCGCCAGCAGTGACCCGACGGACTGGGCTGACGAGCAGTACTTC
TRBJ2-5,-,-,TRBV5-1,CASSLALVSGWETQYF,TGCGCCAGCAGCTTGGCCTTAGTCTCAGGGTGGGAGACCCAGTACTTC
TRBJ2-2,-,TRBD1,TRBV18,CASSPFPGQDKNTGELFF,TGTGCCAGCTCACCATTCCCGGGACAGGATAAGAACACCGGGGAGCTGTTTTTT
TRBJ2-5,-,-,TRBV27,CASSPQGREEAQYF,TGTGCCAGCAGTCCACAGGGACGTGAAGAGGCCCAGTACTTC
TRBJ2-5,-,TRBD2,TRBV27,CASSAREGGSREQYF,TGTGCCAGCAGTGCCCGGGAGGGAGGGTCTCGGGAGCAGTACTTC
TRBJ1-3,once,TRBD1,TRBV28,CASITGGQGVRGNTIYF,TGTGCCAGCATCACAGGAGGACAGGGAGTGAGAGGAAACACCATATATTTT
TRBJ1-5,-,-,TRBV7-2,CASSLPSTLDEPQHF,TGTGCCAGCAGCTTACCTTCCACTCTCGATGAGCCCCAGCATTTT
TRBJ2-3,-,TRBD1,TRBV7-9,CASSNRRDRGADTQYF,TGTGCCAGCAGTAACCGCCGGGACAGGGGCGCAGATACGCAGTATTTT
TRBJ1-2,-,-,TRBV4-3,CASSQDEEGDYGYTF,TGCGCCAGCAGCCAAGATGAAGAGGGAGACTATGGCTACACCTTC
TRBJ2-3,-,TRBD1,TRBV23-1,CASSQSFAGQGTALDTDTQYF,TGCGCCAGCAGTCAATCGTTCGCCGGACAGGGGACAGCGTTGGACACAGATACGCAGTATTTT
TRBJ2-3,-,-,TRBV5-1,CASSLRSLGADTQYF,TGCGCCAGCAGCTTGAGGTCATTGGGAGCAGATACGCAGTATTTT
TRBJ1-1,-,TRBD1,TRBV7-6,CASSLATGDGTEAFF,TGTGCCAGCAGCTTAGCGACAGGGGATGGCACTGAAGCTTTCTTT
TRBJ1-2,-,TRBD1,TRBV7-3,CASSLRAGGGYTF,TGTGCCAGCAGCTTAAGGGCAGGGGGTGGCTACACCTTC
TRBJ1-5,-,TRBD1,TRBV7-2,CASSSDRAKPQHF,TGTGCCAGCAGCTCCGACAGGGCGAAGCCCCAGCATTTT
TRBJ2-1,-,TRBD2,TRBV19,CASRVAGEVNEQFF,TGTGCCAGTAGAGTAGCGGGGGAGGTGAATGAGCAGTTCTTC
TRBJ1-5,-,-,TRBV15,CATSRDLGAQPQHF,TGTGCCACCAGCAGAGATCTAGGGGCTCAGCCCCAGCATTTT
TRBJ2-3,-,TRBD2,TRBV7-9,CASSLFLAGVSTDTQYF,TGTGCCAGCAGCTTATTCCTAGCGGGGGTAAGCACAGATACGCAGTATTTT
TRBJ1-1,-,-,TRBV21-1,CASSKHGPGTGVRGWTEAFF,TGTGCCAGCAGCAAACACGGGCCCGGGACAGGGGTTCGTGGGTGGACTGAAGCTTTCTTT
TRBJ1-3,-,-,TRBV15,CATSRTYSGNTIYF,TGTGCCACCAGCAGGACATACAGTGGGAACACCATATATTTT
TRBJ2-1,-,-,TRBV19,CAVGAYEQFF,TGTGCCGTCGGAGCATATGAGCAGTTCTTC
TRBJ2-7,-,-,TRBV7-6,CASSFQGGGISEQYF,TGTGCCAGCAGCTTCCAAGGGGGAGGGATCAGCGAGCAGTACTTC
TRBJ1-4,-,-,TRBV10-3,CAISEGRQGNEKLFF,TGTGCCATCAGTGAGGGCCGGCAGGGTAATGAAAAACTGTTTTTT
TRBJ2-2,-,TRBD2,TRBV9,CASSEGGGLAGVSAGLNTGELFF,TGTGCCAGCAGCGAGGGAGGCGGACTAGCGGGAGTAAGCGCGGGGCTGAACACCGGGGAGCTGTTTTTT